What follows are 19 T cell receptor beta chains derived from one specimen sequenced in a study of blood T cell repertoires in COVID-19. The repertoire was sequenced with immunoSEQ multiplex PCR; TCRdb's copy has only in-frame clones and lacks some. The table shows some 100,000 clones, with roughly 90% occurring only once. Sequencing input: peripheral blood. Receptor source: a woman aged 55-75 years with acute or convalescent COVID-19.

This clone has more than one count but fewer than ten. The chain uses TRBV12-3 or TRBV12-4 and TRBJ2-1; 8 bases agree with TRBD2. V lost 6 bases, J lost 6 bases, and 4 bases stayed unmatched. The CDR3 contains 13 residues. The DNA for the CDR3 is TGTGCCAGCAGACTAGCGGCCGCCAATGAGCAGTTCTTC. This encodes CASRLAAANEQFF.

This sequence joins TRBV6-5 and TRBJ1-5; maybe TRBD1 (6 bases). Trimming took 6 bases from V and 4 from J, leaving 16 bases between them. Germline V gene sequence: CDR1 MNHEY, CDR2 SVGAGI. This CDR3 spans 15 amino acids. CDR3 protein: CASSLGIGGNQPQHF. The CDR3 DNA follows: TGTGCCAGCAGCCTAGGGATAGGGGGAAATCAGCCCCAGCATTTT.

The chain couples TRBV6-5 to TRBJ2-7, with TRBD2 matching over 10 bases. This CDR3 region has 14 residues. Trimming took 4 bases from V and 7 from J; bases not matched to a gene: 7. CDR1 is MNHEY and CDR2 is SVGAGI in the germline V gene. Here the CDR3 reads CASSSSGRAWEQYV. For the CDR3, the DNA is TGTGCCAGCAGTTCAAGCGGGAGGGCCTGGGAGCAGTACGTC.

The chain has TRBV3-1 (or the pseudogene TRBV3-2) and TRBJ1-3, with unresolved D. Germline-derived CDR1 and CDR2 are LGHDT and YNNKEL (reference sequence). CDR3 length equals 14 residues. V dropped 1 base and J dropped 6 bases, with 10 bases sitting between them. In DNA form, the CDR3 reads TGTGCCAGCAGCCAAGGGTCACAGCAAAACACCATATATTTT. Protein: CASSQGSQQNTIYF.

J is TRBJ1-5 and V is TRBV28; 7 positions agree with TRBD1. The CDR3 has 14 residues. The junction had 8 bases not matched to a gene; V was cut back by 5 bases and J by 7 bases. Germline V gene sequence: CDR1 MDHEN, CDR2 SYDVKM. CDR3 loop: CASSDPGQTQPQHF. CDR3 in DNA: TGTGCCAGCAGTGACCCGGGACAGACCCAGCCCCAGCATTTT.

The gene calls are TRBV18 and TRBJ1-1, with TRBD1 as a possible D gene (5 bases). CDR1 and CDR2 (germline): KGHSH, LQKENI. The CDR3 totals 15 residues. Trimming took 3 bases from V and 2 from J, leaving 13 bases between them. CDR3 region: CASSPRGGPNTEAFF. The CDR3 DNA reads TGTGCCAGCTCACCCCGGGGGGGTCCTAACACTGAAGCTTTCTTT.

On this clone itself: The sample holds other DNA sequences that translate to the same CDR3. This chain uses TRBV7-2 with TRBJ2-2, with D unclear. CDR1 is SGHTA and CDR2 is FQGNSA in the germline V gene. V lost 1 base, J lost 3 bases, and 6 bases lay in between. This CDR3 is 14 amino acids long. In DNA, the CDR3 is TGTGCCAGCAGCTTAGTTGGAGACACCGGGGAGCTGTTTTTT. It codes for CASSLVGDTGELFF.

CDR3: CASSPLGAGGNYGYTF. The CDR3 DNA follows: TGTGCCAGCAGCCCCTTGGGCGCAGGGGGGAACTATGGCTACACCTTC. This chain connects TRBV3-1 (or the pseudogene TRBV3-2) to TRBJ1-2; 7 bases are a match to TRBD1. Germline lookup yields CDR1 LGHDT and CDR2 YNNKEL (reference sequence). J gave up 2 bases and V 4 bases, and 10 bases lay outside the gene matches. This CDR3 is 16 amino acids long.

This chain joins TRBV3-1 (or the pseudogene TRBV3-2) and TRBJ2-5; TRBD2 aligns across 10 bases. The ends lost 3 bases at V and 5 bases at J; junction bases unmatched: 6. Germline V gene data show CDR1 as LGHDT and CDR2 as YNNKEL (reference sequence). The length of the CDR3 is 15 residues. The CDR3 here is CASSQARTSGETQYF. CDR3 bases: TGTGCCAGCAGCCAGGCTCGGACTAGCGGTGAGACCCAGTACTTC.

The chain joins TRBV27 to TRBJ2-7, with 7 bases fitting TRBD1. The CDR3 extends over 17 amino acids. Germline lookup yields CDR1 MNHEY and CDR2 SMNVEV (reference sequence). The V segment lost 3 bases and the J segment 2 bases; nucleotides outside the gene matches: 13. Here the CDR3 reads CASSFFGGDRSTYEQYF. CDR3 in DNA: TGTGCCAGCAGTTTTTTCGGTGGGGACAGATCAACCTACGAGCAGTACTTC.

This clone appeared a single time. The chain combines TRBV28 with TRBJ1-3, with TRBD1 identical over 7 bases. Germline loops: CDR1 MDHEN, CDR2 SYDVKM. The CDR3 runs 17 residues. V was pared by 4 bases and J by 4 bases, with 13 bases of the junction left unmatched. CDR3 loop: CASSSEPGTAGGNTIYF. The CDR3, as DNA: TGTGCCAGCAGTTCCGAACCCGGGACAGCGGGCGGAAACACCATATATTTT.

The chain couples TRBV5-1 to TRBJ2-3; TRBD1 might be the D (6 bases). V was cut by 0 bases and J by 5 bases, with 13 bases left in between. Germline CDR1 reads SGHRS; CDR2 reads YFSETQ. The CDR3 sequence is 15 residues long. The CDR3 DNA follows: TGCGCCAGCAGCTTGGAGGCTAGCAGGGGAGATACGCAGTATTTT. Its protein is CASSLEASRGDTQYF.

Regarding this clone: Other DNA sequences in this specimen translate into the identical CDR3. J is TRBJ1-1 and V is TRBV9; D not resolved. This CDR3 contains 13 residues. The V and J ends lost 2 bases and 3 bases respectively, with 8 bases between them. Germline V gene sequence: CDR1 SGDLS, CDR2 YYNGEE. CDR3: CASSVDRDTEAFF. The CDR3 coding sequence is TGTGCCAGCAGCGTTGATCGCGACACTGAAGCTTTCTTT.

The rearrangement joins TRBV6-5 to TRBJ1-2, with D tentatively TRBD1 (5 bases). Trimming shortened V by 6 bases and J by 6 bases, and 14 bases separated the two germline ends. There are 13 residues in the CDR3. Per the germline V gene, CDR1 is MNHEY and CDR2 is SVGAGI. The CDR3 DNA follows: TGTGCCAGCAGCGACAGACACTCGGATGGCTACACCTTC. Encoded protein: CASSDRHSDGYTF.

V gene TRBV19 combines with J gene TRBJ1-1; 11 nucleotides align to TRBD1. The CDR3 spans 15 residues. Trimming removed 5 bases from V and 6 bases from J; junction bases left unmatched: 8. CDR1 and CDR2 from the germline V gene are LNHDA and SQIVND (reference sequence). This CDR3 reads CASSAPGQGEAEAFF. The CDR3 region has the DNA TGTGCCAGTAGTGCTCCGGGACAGGGGGAAGCTGAAGCTTTCTTT. Drawing the rest from reference TRBV19 and TRBJ1-1, the complete variable domain is DGGITQSPKYLFRKEGQNVTLSCEQNLNHDAMYWYRQDPGQGLRLIYYSQIVNDFQKGDIAEGYSVSREKKESFPLTVTSAQKNPTAFYLCASSAPGQGEAEAFFGQGTRLTVV.

The chain is built from TRBV15 and TRBJ2-2; 10 nucleotides agree with TRBD2. V lost 0 bases, J lost 6 bases, and 7 bases stayed unmatched. The CDR3 runs to 17 residues. The germline CDR1 and CDR2 sequences are LNHNV and YYDKDF (reference sequence). The CDR3 reads CATSRDPSGRIPGELFF. The CDR3 nucleotides read TGTGCCACCAGCAGAGATCCTAGCGGGAGAATCCCCGGGGAGCTGTTTTTT.

V is TRBV15 and J is TRBJ1-2; 7 positions agree with TRBD1. Germline CDR1 reads LNHNV; CDR2 reads YYDKDF (reference sequence). Trimming took 0 bases from V and 0 from J; bases not matched to a gene: 7. CDR3 size: 17 residues. DNA of the CDR3: TGTGCCACCAGCAGAGAACAGGGGATAGGGACTAACTATGGCTACACCTTC. As protein: CATSREQGIGTNYGYTF.

V and J are TRBV9 and TRBJ2-3, with 9 bases lining up with TRBD2. Germline V lookup: CDR1 SGDLS, CDR2 YYNGEE. The CDR3 covers 16 residues. With V trimmed by 0 bases and J by 2 bases, 4 bases remained unmatched. CDR3 residues: CASSVGAGGPTDTQYF. The CDR3 DNA reads as TGTGCCAGCAGCGTAGGAGCGGGAGGTCCCACAGATACGCAGTATTTT.

The chain combines TRBV6-4 with TRBJ1-1; unclear D gene. V was trimmed by 4 bases and J by 4 bases, leaving 10 bases between them. This CDR3 spans 13 amino acids. From germline, CDR1 is MRHNA and CDR2 SNTAGT. CDR3 coding DNA: TGTGCCAGCAGTGCCGGGTATACCACTGAAGCTTTCTTT. This codes for CASSAGYTTEAFF.